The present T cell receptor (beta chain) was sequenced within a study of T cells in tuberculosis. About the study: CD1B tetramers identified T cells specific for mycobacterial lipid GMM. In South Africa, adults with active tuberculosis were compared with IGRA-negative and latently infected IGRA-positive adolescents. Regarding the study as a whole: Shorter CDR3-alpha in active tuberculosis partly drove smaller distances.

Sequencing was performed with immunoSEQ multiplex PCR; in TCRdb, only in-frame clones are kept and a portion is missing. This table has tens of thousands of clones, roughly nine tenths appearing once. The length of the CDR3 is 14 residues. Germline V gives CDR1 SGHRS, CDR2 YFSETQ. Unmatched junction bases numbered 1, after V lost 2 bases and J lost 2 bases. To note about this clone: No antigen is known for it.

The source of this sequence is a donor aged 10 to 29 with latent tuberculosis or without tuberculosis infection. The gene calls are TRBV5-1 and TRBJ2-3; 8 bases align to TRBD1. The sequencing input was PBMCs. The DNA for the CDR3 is TGCGCCAGCAGCTTACAGGGGGACACAGATACGCAGTATTTT. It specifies CASSLQGDTDTQYF.